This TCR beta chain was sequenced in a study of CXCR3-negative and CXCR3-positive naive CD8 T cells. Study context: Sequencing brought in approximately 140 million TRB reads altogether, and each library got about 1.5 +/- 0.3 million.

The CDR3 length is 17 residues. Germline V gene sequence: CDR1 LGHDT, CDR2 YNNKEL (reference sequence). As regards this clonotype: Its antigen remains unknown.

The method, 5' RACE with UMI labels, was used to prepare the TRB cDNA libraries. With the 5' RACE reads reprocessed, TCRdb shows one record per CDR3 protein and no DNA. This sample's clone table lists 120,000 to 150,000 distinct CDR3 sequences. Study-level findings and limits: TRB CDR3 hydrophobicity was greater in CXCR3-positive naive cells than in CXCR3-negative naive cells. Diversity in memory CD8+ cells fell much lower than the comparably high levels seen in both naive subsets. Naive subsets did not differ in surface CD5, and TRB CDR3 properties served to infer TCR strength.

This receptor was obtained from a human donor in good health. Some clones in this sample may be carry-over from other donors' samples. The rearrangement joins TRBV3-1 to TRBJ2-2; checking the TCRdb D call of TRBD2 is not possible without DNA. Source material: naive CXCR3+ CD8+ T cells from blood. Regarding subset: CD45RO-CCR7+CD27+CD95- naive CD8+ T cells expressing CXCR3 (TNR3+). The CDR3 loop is CASSQDRASGNTGELFF.